A single sample is the source of the 19 T cell receptor beta chains below, sequenced in a study of tumor-infiltrating lymphocytes in primary liver carcinoma. Both RNA and DNA were isolated together from approximately 20-30 mg of bulk tissue that had not been sorted. Starting from approximately 0.45 ug of total RNA, TCR beta cDNA was produced with a primer in the constant region. Employing slightly modified ARM-PCR, three nested multiplex PCR rounds were run, and these gave rise to the TCR beta libraries. PCR rounds one and two used TRBV1-TRBV30 forward primers with a C-beta reverse primer for 10 cycles each. TCRdb analysed the multiplex PCR reads with MiXCR anew, one entry per CDR3 protein. Among 150,000 to 200,000 distinct CDR3 sequences listed, over 80% were seen once. Sequenced input: tumor tissue from primary liver carcinoma. The receptors originated from a man aged 35-49 years with primary liver carcinoma and hepatitis B virus infection.

Worth noting for this clonotype: An end of the junction differs from the germline gene, which may be a read error. The V gene is TRBV6-2 or TRBV6-3, the J gene TRBJ2-3, with 7 bases matching TRBD2. CDR3 length: 13 amino acids. CDR1 and CDR2 from the germline V gene are MNHEY and SVGEGT. CDR3 sequence: CTSSAGTITPQSF. Written as DNA, the CDR3 is TGTACCAGTTCCGCTGGGACTATAACCCCGCAGTCTTTT.

About this clonotype itself: A junction end diverges from the germline sequence, so it may reflect a read error. The V and J genes are TRBV7-8 and TRBJ2-1; D may be TRBD2 (7 bases). From germline, CDR1 is SGHVS and CDR2 FQNEAQ. This CDR3 has 15 amino acids. CDR3 coding DNA: TGTGGCAGCAGGTTTCGGGGGCGGGAGCCCAATGAGCAGTTCTTC. Protein sequence: CGSRFRGREPNEQFF. The full variable domain, with the rest looked up from reference TRBV7-8 and TRBJ2-1, is GAGVSQSPRYKVAKRGQDVALRCDPISGHVSLFWYQQALGQGPEFLTYFQNEAQLDKSGLPSDRFFAERPEGSVSTLKIQRTQQEDSAVYLCGSRFRGREPNEQFFGPGTRLTVL.

Comments on this clonotype: This CDR3 is missing its conserved last phenylalanine or tryptophan, likely due to a read error. This chain uses TRBV12-3 or TRBV12-4 with TRBJ2-3, with D unresolved. There are 14 residues in the CDR3. CDR3 residues: CASSFTSSGDTQYL. CDR3 nucleotides: TGTGCCAGTAGTTTCACATCGAGTGGGGATACGCAGTATTTG.

On this clonotype: An end of the junction does not agree with germline; a read error may underlie this. The gene calls are TRBV4-2 and TRBJ2-7; D uncertain. The CDR3 sequence is 14 residues long. Germline V CDR1 and CDR2: LGHNA, YNFKEQ. CDR3 protein: CASSQEARAYEQHF. The CDR3 DNA sequence: TGTGCCAGCAGCCAAGAAGCTCGAGCCTACGAGCAACACTTC.

Note on this clonotype: Just one base apart from a much larger clone, this may be a read error. V is TRBV5-1 and J is TRBJ2-1, with TRBD2 as a possible D gene (5 bases). The germline CDR1 and CDR2 sequences are SGHRS and YFSETQ. The CDR3 loop spans 11 amino acids. CDR3 region: CASRRADEQLF. CDR3 in DNA: TGCGCCAGTCGGCGGGCTGATGAGCAGCTCTTC.

Concerning this clonotype: The CDR3 end shows no conserved phenylalanine or tryptophan, and so a read error is likely. The rearrangement joins TRBV6-1 to TRBJ1-4, with D uncertain. In germline, CDR1 is MNHNS, CDR2 SASEGT. Trimming removed 0 bases at V and 0 bases at J, with 8 bases between. This CDR3 region has 16 residues. The CDR3 here is CASSEAGIATNEKLFS. In DNA form, the CDR3 reads TGTGCCAGCAGTGAAGCGGGTATTGCAACTAATGAAAAACTGTTTTCC.

To note about this clonotype: The junction departs from germline at one end; a sequencing error may be responsible. This chain connects TRBV12-3 or TRBV12-4 to TRBJ2-2; 8 nucleotides line up with TRBD2. The CDR3 spans 16 residues. This CDR3 is CASSDRVAGYSGELFF. The CDR3 DNA is TGTGCCAGCAGTGACCGCGTAGCGGGATATAGCGGGGAACTGTTTTTT.

This clonotype was observed once. Germline and junction disagree at one end, which may indicate a read error. The rearrangement uses TRBV11-2 and TRBJ2-3; D is perhaps TRBD1 (6 bases). The CDR3 length is 16 residues. CDR1 and CDR2 (germline): SGHAT, FQNNGV. The CDR3 DNA reads TGTGCCAACAGCAGAAGAAGTACAGGGAATACACATACGCAGTATTTT. Its protein is CANSRRSTGNTHTQYF.

For this clonotype: A junction boundary mismatches the germline segment, possibly from a read error. The chain is built from TRBV4-3 and TRBJ1-1, with D possibly being TRBD1 (5 bases). CDR3 length equals 16 residues. The germline V gene encodes CDR1 LGHNA and CDR2 YSLEER. The CDR3 loop is CASSRVGGGMNIEAFF. The CDR3 nucleotides read TGCGCCAGCAGCCGTGTGGGCGGGGGAATGAACATTGAAGCTTTCTTT.

The rearrangement uses TRBV10-1 and TRBJ2-2; D perhaps matches TRBD2 (5 bases). Germline V gene lookup returns CDR1 WNHNN and CDR2 SYGVQD (reference sequence). The CDR3 contains 15 residues. Trimming cost V 6 bases and J 5 bases, with 16 bases left between them. The CDR3 nucleotides are TGCGCCAGCAGGGAGGACGCGAGAGGGACCGGGGAGCTGTTTTTT. Translated: CASREDARGTGELFF.

A note on this clonotype: The CDR3 carries no conserved terminal phenylalanine or tryptophan, so it likely arises from a read error. J is TRBJ2-5 and V is TRBV6-1; 8 bases match TRBD2. The CDR3 sequence is 14 residues long. Germline V gene data show CDR1 as MNHNS and CDR2 as SASEGT. The CDR3 nucleotides are TGTGCCAACAGTCAGGGACTAGTTCAAGAGACCCAGTACTTA. Its translation is CANSQGLVQETQYL.

This clonotype has only one observation. At one boundary the junction diverges from the germline segment, which might be a read error. V gene TRBV29-1 combines with J gene TRBJ1-1; a weak D match, TRBD1 (5 bases). Germline CDR1 and CDR2: SQVTM and ANQGSEA. This CDR3 region has 12 residues. CDR3 nucleotides: TGCAGCGTCACCTCAGGGAACACTGAAGATTTCTTC. Protein sequence: CSVTSGNTEDFF.

Of note for this clonotype: The junction does not match germline at one end; this may be a read error. CDR3 sequence: CASSMTGSSYEHHF. CDR3 coding DNA: TGTGCCAGTAGTATGACTGGGAGCTCCTACGAGCACCACTTC. V and J are TRBV19 and TRBJ2-7, with D maybe TRBD2 (5 bases). The CDR3 consists of 14 residues. Germline CDR1 reads LNHDA; CDR2 reads SQIVND (reference sequence).

Regarding this clonotype: A much larger clone differs by one base, so this may be a read error. This likely comes from a read error, as the CDR3 has no conserved phenylalanine or tryptophan at its end. V is TRBV20-1 and J is TRBJ1-1; unclear D gene. CDR1 and CDR2 (germline): DFQATT, SNEGSKA (reference sequence). This CDR3 has 12 amino acids. V was pared by 5 bases and J by 4 bases, with 11 bases between. The CDR3 region is CSAPTTGTEAFS. In DNA form, the CDR3 reads TGCAGTGCTCCCACGACGGGCACTGAAGCTTTCTCT.

V gene TRBV5-1 combines with J gene TRBJ2-1; TRBD2 matches at 9 bases. The germline CDR1 and CDR2 sequences are SGHRS and YFSETQ. The CDR3 runs to 15 residues. V gave up 4 bases and J gave up 5 bases; unmatched junction bases: 7. The CDR3 here is CASSNWTSDNNEQFF. The CDR3 region has the DNA TGCGCCAGCAGCAACTGGACTAGCGACAACAATGAGCAGTTCTTC.

The chain uses TRBV11-1 and TRBJ2-3; perhaps D is TRBD1 or TRBD2 (5 bases each). V lost 7 bases to trimming and J lost 14 bases, with 40 bases between them. Germline assignment: CDR1 SGHAT and CDR2 FQDESV (reference sequence). CDR3 size: 19 residues. As DNA, the CDR3 is TGTGCCAGCAACTCTGGGGGAAGCTCTGTTGGAGGCCGCACAGATATGCGGTATTTT. It translates to CASNSGGSSVGGRTDMRYF.

The chain combines TRBV29-1 with TRBJ1-1; D is unresolved. CDR3 length equals 13 residues. Trimming removed 7 bases from V and 6 bases from J, with 18 bases in between. CDR1 and CDR2 from the germline V gene are SQVTM and ANQGSEA. CDR3 protein: CSAPRQLVAEAFF. Here the CDR3 DNA reads TGCAGCGCTCCGCGACAACTGGTGGCTGAAGCTTTCTTT.

Details on this clonotype: The germline gene is not matched at one end of the junction; a read error may be the cause. J is TRBJ2-1 and V is TRBV11-2; D not certain. This CDR3 has 17 residues. The germline V gene encodes CDR1 SGHAT and CDR2 FQNNGV. The CDR3 sequence is CACSLVGLSSSYNEQLF. CDR3 DNA sequence: TGTGCCTGCAGTTTAGTCGGTCTCTCGAGCTCCTACAATGAGCAGCTCTTC.

The rearrangement links TRBV6-5 to TRBJ1-1; TRBD1 might be the D (6 bases). Trimming removed 7 bases at V and 5 bases at J, with 11 bases between. The CDR3 is 12 residues long. In germline, CDR1 is MNHEY, CDR2 SVGAGI. This chain's CDR3 is CASTGTHTEAFF. The DNA for the CDR3 is TGTGCCAGCACTGGGACACATACTGAAGCTTTCTTT.